These 5 T cell receptor beta chains were all obtained from the same sample, sequenced in a study of blood T cell repertoires in COVID-19. The method was immunoSEQ multiplex PCR; TCRdb's version includes in-frame clones alone and lacks a portion of them. The table shows about 250,000 clones, with approximately 86% occurring only once. Input material: PBMCs or T cells enriched from blood (not recorded which). These receptors all come from a woman under 40 with acute COVID-19.

The chain carries TRBV7-2 and TRBJ2-3, with a possible D match to TRBD2 (6 bases). Per germline, CDR1 SGHTA and CDR2 FQGNSA. The CDR3 contains 14 residues. Trimming shortened V by 2 bases and J by 4 bases, and 10 bases separated the two germline ends. The CDR3 loop reads CASSLNPGADTQYF. The CDR3 region has the DNA TGTGCCAGCAGCTTAAATCCGGGGGCAGATACGCAGTATTTT.

The rearrangement links TRBV2 to TRBJ1-2, with 9 bases matching TRBD1. Trimming at V came to 10 bases and at J to 3 bases, leaving 12 bases not matched to a gene. CDR3 length equals 15 residues. The V gene's germline CDR1 is SNHLY and CDR2 FYNNEI. CDR3 in DNA: TGTGCCACCCAGGTGTGGGGACAGGGCCACTATGGCTACACCTTC. Its protein is CATQVWGQGHYGYTF.

V and J are TRBV5-1 and TRBJ2-1; D not certain. The length of the CDR3 is 15 residues. Germline values: CDR1 SGHRS, CDR2 YFSETQ. The ends were cut back, 0 bases at V and 6 bases at J, with 13 bases in the middle. The CDR3, as DNA: TGCGCCAGCAGCTTGGTTGGTCCGTGGAGCAATGAGCAGTTCTTC. This codes for CASSLVGPWSNEQFF.

This clone occurred a few times. This chain connects TRBV11-2 to TRBJ1-1, with D possibly TRBD1 on 6 matching bases. Germline V CDR1 and CDR2: SGHAT, FQNNGV. V lost 2 bases and J 4 bases, leaving 8 bases between the germline ends. CDR3 length: 13 amino acids. The CDR3: CASSLSRGTEAFF. CDR3 nucleotide sequence: TGTGCCAGCAGCTTAAGCAGGGGCACTGAAGCTTTCTTT.

The rearrangement uses TRBV3-1 (or the pseudogene TRBV3-2) and TRBJ1-5, with 7 nucleotides matching TRBD1. This CDR3 has 19 residues. Trimming cost V 1 base and J 3 bases; bases outside gene matches: 15. The germline V gene has CDR1 LGHDT and CDR2 YNNKEL (reference sequence). The CDR3 nucleotides read TGTGCCAGCAGCCAAGGCCATGGGACAGTCGGGCCACACAATCAGCCCCAGCATTTT. Translation: CASSQGHGTVGPHNQPQHF.